Listed below are T cell receptor beta chains from one sample, sequenced in a study. TCRdb reanalysed the 5' RACE reads using MiXCR and keeps one entry per CDR3 protein. Altogether 35,000 to 55,000 distinct CDR3 sequences are present, about a fifth being singletons, with the ten largest covering about 4.5%. The sample was Tregs sorted from a lymph node. All receptors come from a female donor with breast cancer. Each CDR3 is given with its conserved first and last residue. A D gene is named only where the DNA matches it firmly. Part of the rows lack a size; the others show once, few, many or a class for expanded clones.

TRBV30	TRBJ2-1	TRBD2	.	TGTGCCTGGAACCCAGCGGGAGGTACCAATGAGCAGTTCTTC	CAWNPAGGTNEQFF
TRBV28	TRBJ1-1	.	.	TGTGCCAGCAGTAATAACACTGAAGCTTTCTTT	CASSNNTEAFF
TRBV4-1	TRBJ2-5	.	many	TGCGCCAGCAGCCATTCTGGAGAGACCCAGTACTTC	CASSHSGETQYF
TRBV5-1	TRBJ1-1	TRBD1	.	TGCGCCGGCAGCTGGAGACAGGGGCTCGTAACTGAAGCTTTCTTT	CAGSWRQGLVTEAFF
TRBV5-1	TRBJ1-1	.	many	TGCGCCAGCAGCTTGGATATCATGAACACTGAAGCTTTCTTT	CASSLDIMNTEAFF
TRBV5-1	TRBJ1-6	.	.	TGCGCCAGCAGCTTGGACCGGTATTCACCCCTCCACTTT	CASSLDRYSPLHF
TRBV2	TRBJ1-5	.	many	TGTGCCAGCAGTGACCTTGGCCGGGCAAATCAGCCCCAGCATTTT	CASSDLGRANQPQHF
TRBV4-2	TRBJ2-5	TRBD2	.	TGTGCCAGCAGCCATTCCCCAGAGACTAGCGGGAGAGAGACCCAGTACTTC	CASSHSPETSGRETQYF
TRBV5-6	TRBJ2-2	TRBD1	.	TGTGCCACCCGGGACAGGGCCTCGAACACCGGGGAGCTGTTTTTT	CATRDRASNTGELFF
TRBV7-3	TRBJ2-1	TRBD2	many	TGTGCCAGCAGCTTGGGGGGAGGGCCGTTTTACAATGAGCAGTTCTTC	CASSLGGGPFYNEQFF
TRBV7-8	TRBJ2-1	.	.	TGTGCCAGCAGCTTACGAAGTGTACTCTACAATGAGCAGTTCTTC	CASSLRSVLYNEQFF
TRBV27	TRBJ1-4	.	many	TGTGCCAGCAGTCCCCGGGACACACTTGAAAAACTGTTTTTT	CASSPRDTLEKLFF
TRBV25-1	TRBJ1-6	.	few	TGTGCCAGCAGTGATCATCGCAATTCACCCCTCCACTTT	CASSDHRNSPLHF
TRBV18	TRBJ2-5	TRBD2	many	TGTGCCAGCTCACCCGGGACTAGCGGCCAAGAGACCCAGTACTTC	CASSPGTSGQETQYF
TRBV3-1	TRBJ2-5	.	few	TGTGCCAGCGCGTCAGAGGACAGACCGAAAGAGACCCAGTACTTC	CASASEDRPKETQYF
TRBV12-3/TRBV12-4	TRBJ2-2	.	many	TGTGCCAGCAGCCCGAGACTTAACACCGGGGAGCTGTTTTTT	CASSPRLNTGELFF
TRBV5-1	TRBJ2-1	TRBD1	many	TGCGCCAGCAGCTTGGGACAGGGCCCCTACAATGAGCAGTTCTTC	CASSLGQGPYNEQFF
TRBV5-6	TRBJ2-1	.	.	TGTGCCAGCAGCTTGGGACTAGACCCCGTGGAGCAGTTCTTC	CASSLGLDPVEQFF
TRBV14	TRBJ2-5	.	.	TGTGCCAGCAGCCAAGACCGGATGATCCAAGAGATCCAGTACTTC	CASSQDRMIQEIQYF
TRBV7-9	TRBJ1-3	.	.	TGTGCCAGCAGCACCATCGGGGGTTTCGGAGCCCCTGGAAACACCATATATTTT	CASSTIGGFGAPGNTIYF
TRBV3-1	TRBJ2-5	.	.	TGTGCCAGCAGCCAAGGCGTGGGGGAAGAGACCCAGTACTTC	CASSQGVGEETQYF
TRBV6-5	TRBJ1-2	TRBD1	many	TGTGCCAGCAGCCGACAGGGGCCGAGAGCTAACTATGGCTACACCTTC	CASSRQGPRANYGYTF
TRBV9	TRBJ1-1	.	few	TGTGCCAGCAGCGCCCACAGGTCCGGCGGGCACACTGAAGCTTTCTTT	CASSAHRSGGHTEAFF
TRBV28	TRBJ1-1	.	many	TGTGCCAGCTCGATATTCCTGAACACTGAAGCTTTCTTT	CASSIFLNTEAFF
TRBV7-2	TRBJ2-2	TRBD2	many	TGTGCCTGGGGGGGAATCGCGAACACCGGGGAGCTGTTTTTT	CAWGGIANTGELFF
TRBV20-1	TRBJ2-7	TRBD2	.	TGCAGTGCTAGGCGAGCGGGAGAGAACTACGAGCAGTACTTC	CSARRAGENYEQYF
TRBV20-1	TRBJ2-7	.	few	TGCAGTGCCAAGGCAGTGCCACCTTTCGGCGAGTACAAGCAGTACTTC	CSAKAVPPFGEYKQYF
TRBV28	TRBJ2-1	.	many	TGTGCCAGCAGGTCCGGCGGGGATGGGAATGAGCAGTTCTTC	CASRSGGDGNEQFF
TRBV6-5	TRBJ2-3	TRBD2	few	TGTGCCAGCAGTTACGGCCTAGCGGGGGTCACAGATACGCAGTATTTT	CASSYGLAGVTDTQYF